Following are 9 T cell receptor beta chains from one sample sequenced in a study of spatial heterogeneity in lung cancer. Time point denoted: blood at routine non-recurrence follow-up after resection. In each case, whole RNA from tumor, nontumor lung or frozen PBMC was sequenced unsorted. TCRdb ran MiXCR on the 5' RACE reads and lists one entry per CDR3 protein. The table has about 120,000 distinct CDR3 sequences, more than 9% seen once. The sample in question was PBMCs, obtained at follow-up. The receptor source for this set is a male donor with early-stage non-small cell lung cancer.

This clonotype has only a few counts. The CDR3 loop reads CASSLVNMNTEAFF. In DNA form, the CDR3 reads TGTGCCAGCAGCTTGGTAAACATGAACACTGAAGCTTTCTTT. This chain connects TRBV7-9 to TRBJ1-1; D remains unclear. The CDR3 is 14 amino acids. CDR1 and CDR2 from the germline V gene are SEHNR and FQNEAQ (reference sequence). V lost 3 bases and J 0 bases, leaving 8 bases between the germline ends. Full variable domain (rest looked up from reference TRBV7-9 and TRBJ1-1): DTGVSQNPRHKITKRGQNVTFRCDPISEHNRLYWYRQTLGQGPEFLTYFQNEAQLEKSRLLSDRFSAERPKGSFSTLEIQRTEQGDSAMYLCASSLVNMNTEAFFGQGTRLTVV.

This clonotype was picked up many times. This chain joins TRBV28 and TRBJ2-7; D is perhaps TRBD1 (6 bases). The V gene lost 7 bases and the J gene lost 0 bases, with 16 bases spanning the gap. The CDR3 spans 15 residues. Germline CDR1 and CDR2: MDHEN and SYDVKM. CDR3 in amino acids: CASTSRDTHSYEQYF. CDR3 DNA sequence: TGTGCCAGCACAAGCCGGGACACTCACTCCTACGAGCAGTACTTC.

There are a few counts of this clonotype. The chain links TRBV10-3 to TRBJ1-2; TRBD1 matches at 7 bases. The CDR3 has 14 amino acids. The V gene's germline CDR1 is ENHRY and CDR2 SYGVKD. V was pared by 2 bases and J by 8 bases, with 8 bases of the junction left unmatched. The CDR3 sequence: CAISEDRVLNGYTF. The DNA of the CDR3 is TGTGCCATCAGTGAGGACAGGGTCTTGAACGGCTACACCTTC.

This clonotype was counted ten times or more. The V gene is TRBV10-3, the J gene TRBJ2-2, with D tentatively TRBD2 (5 bases). Germline-derived CDR1 and CDR2 are ENHRY and SYGVKD. V lost 3 bases and J 3 bases, leaving 14 bases between the germline ends. This CDR3 spans 16 amino acids. The CDR3 reads CAISDASGVDTGELFF. CDR3 in DNA: TGTGCCATCAGTGACGCCTCCGGGGTTGACACCGGGGAGCTGTTTTTT.

This clonotype has a handful of counts. This CDR3 is CASSFNRGGSPLHF. The CDR3 bases are TGTGCCAGCAGTTTTAACAGGGGGGGGTCACCCCTCCACTTT. The chain links TRBV27 to TRBJ1-6; TRBD1 agrees at 8 bases. The CDR3 consists of 14 residues. Germline CDR1 is MNHEY and CDR2 is SMNVEV (reference sequence). J gave up 10 bases and V 3 bases, and 5 bases lay outside the gene matches.

At least ten counts were recorded for this clonotype. The V and J genes are TRBV6-2 or TRBV6-3 and TRBJ2-3; 14 bases map to TRBD2. The germline V gene has CDR1 MNHEY and CDR2 SVGEGT. The CDR3 is 16 residues long. The ends lost 6 bases at V and 5 bases at J; junction bases unmatched: 7. The CDR3: CASRLGTSGGIDTQYF. CDR3 DNA: TGTGCCAGCAGACTCGGGACTAGCGGGGGAATAGATACGCAGTATTTT.

This clonotype came up a few times. The chain uses TRBV24-1 and TRBJ2-5; a weak D match, TRBD1 (7 bases). Germline loops: CDR1 KGHDR, CDR2 SFDVKD. The V end lost 6 bases, the J end lost 4 bases, and 17 bases lay between the germline ends. The CDR3 extends over 15 amino acids. CDR3 protein: CATSLYRGGRETQYF. CDR3 in DNA: TGTGCCACCAGTCTATACAGGGGAGGAAGAGAGACCCAGTACTTC.

This clonotype was picked up a small number of times. This chain connects TRBV5-5 to TRBJ1-5; no clear D. The germline V and J ends were trimmed by 4 bases and 1 base, with 12 bases remaining between them. Per the germline V gene, CDR1 is SGHKS and CDR2 is YYEKEE (reference sequence). The CDR3 has 15 amino acids. CDR3 nucleotides: TGTGCCAGCAGCCCCGGACCGATGAGCAATCAGCCCCAGCATTTT. This codes for CASSPGPMSNQPQHF.

This clonotype was counted ten times or more. V is TRBV20-1 and J is TRBJ2-3; TRBD1 agrees at 8 bases. V gave up 6 bases and J gave up 6 bases; unmatched junction bases: 8. The CDR3 is 13 amino acids. Looked up from germline, CDR1 is DFQATT and CDR2 is SNEGSKA (reference sequence). In DNA, the CDR3 is TGCAGTGCACCAGGGGGCCTCTCGGATACGCAGTATTTT. It encodes CSAPGGLSDTQYF.